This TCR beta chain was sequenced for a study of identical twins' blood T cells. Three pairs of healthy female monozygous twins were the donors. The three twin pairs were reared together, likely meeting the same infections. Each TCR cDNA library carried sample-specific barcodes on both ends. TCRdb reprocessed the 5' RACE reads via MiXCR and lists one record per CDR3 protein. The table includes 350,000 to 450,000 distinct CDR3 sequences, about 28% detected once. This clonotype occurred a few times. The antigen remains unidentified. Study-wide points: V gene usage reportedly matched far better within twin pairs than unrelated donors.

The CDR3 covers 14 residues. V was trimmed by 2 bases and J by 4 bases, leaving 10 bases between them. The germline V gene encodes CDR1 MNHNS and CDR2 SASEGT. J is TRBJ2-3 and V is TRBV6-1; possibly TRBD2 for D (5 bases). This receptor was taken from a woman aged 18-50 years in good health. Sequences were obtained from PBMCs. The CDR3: CASSELTLADTQYF. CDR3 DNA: TGTGCCAGCAGTGAACTGACACTAGCAGATACGCAGTATTTT.